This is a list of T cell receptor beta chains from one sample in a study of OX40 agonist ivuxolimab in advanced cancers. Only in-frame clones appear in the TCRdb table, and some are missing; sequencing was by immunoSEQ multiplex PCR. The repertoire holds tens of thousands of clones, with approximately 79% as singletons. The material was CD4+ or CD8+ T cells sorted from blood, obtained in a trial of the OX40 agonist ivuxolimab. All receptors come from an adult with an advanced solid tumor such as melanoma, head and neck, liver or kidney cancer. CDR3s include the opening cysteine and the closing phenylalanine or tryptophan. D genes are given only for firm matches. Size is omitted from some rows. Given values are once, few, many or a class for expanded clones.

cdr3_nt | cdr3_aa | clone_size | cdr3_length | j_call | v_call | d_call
TGCGCCAGCAGCGAACAGGGTCTTGACACTGAAGCTTTCTTT | CASSEQGLDTEAFF | few | 14 | TRBJ1-1 | TRBV4-1 | -
TGTGCCAGTAGTATATCGGGAGGATCGTACGACATCACAGATACGCAGTATTTT | CASSISGGSYDITDTQYF | - | 18 | TRBJ2-3 | TRBV19 | TRBD2
TGTGCCAGCAGTGCTCTAGCCGGGGGAGACTACGAGCAGTACTTC | CASSALAGGDYEQYF | once | 15 | TRBJ2-7 | TRBV27 | -
TGTGCCAGCAGCGTAGCGCAGGGAACTTCTAACTATGGCTACACCTTC | CASSVAQGTSNYGYTF | once | 16 | TRBJ1-2 | TRBV9 | -
TGTGCCAGCAGCCGCCAGTCGGGGGGGGCCGCTCACAATCAGCCCCAGCATTTT | CASSRQSGGAAHNQPQHF | - | 18 | TRBJ1-5 | TRBV7-9 | -
TGTGCCAGCAGCTTATCTCTAAGGGGCAGGGCGAGAGAAAAACTGTTTTTT | CASSLSLRGRAREKLFF | - | 17 | TRBJ1-4 | TRBV11-2 | -
TGTGCCAGTACCCTGACTGGGGATCTCTCCTACGAGCAGTACTTC | CASTLTGDLSYEQYF | - | 15 | TRBJ2-7 | TRBV19 | -
TGTGCCAGCAGTTATACGACAGGGGGCGCCTATGGCTACACCTTC | CASSYTTGGAYGYTF | - | 15 | TRBJ1-2 | TRBV28 | TRBD1
TGTGCCAGTAGGGGACAGGGGGCGGGGAACACTGAAGCTTTCTTT | CASRGQGAGNTEAFF | - | 15 | TRBJ1-1 | TRBV19 | TRBD1
TGTGCCAGCAGCCTAACGCCAGGCCAGACTGAAGCTTTCTTT | CASSLTPGQTEAFF | - | 14 | TRBJ1-1 | TRBV5-6 | -
TGTGCCAGCAGCTCCAGGTCCGCCTATCAGCCCCAGCATTTT | CASSSRSAYQPQHF | - | 14 | TRBJ1-5 | TRBV5-6 | -
TGTATCGGGACAGCTAACTTGAACACTGAAGCTTTCTTT | CIGTANLNTEAFF | - | 13 | TRBJ1-1 | TRBV21-1 | -
TGTGCCAGCAGCGTGAGCGGTCCCGGAGATGAGCAGTTCTTC | CASSVSGPGDEQFF | - | 14 | TRBJ2-1 | TRBV11-2 | -
TGTGCCATCAGAGAGGCCAGGGGGCAACAGCCCCAGCATTTT | CAIREARGQQPQHF | once | 14 | TRBJ1-5 | TRBV10-3 | TRBD1
TGTGCCAGCAGTACCAAGACAGGGGGAACCTACGAGCAGTACTTC | CASSTKTGGTYEQYF | once | 15 | TRBJ2-7 | TRBV6-5 | TRBD1
TGTGCCAGTAGTATGAAGACGGGCCTCTGGCAGCCCCAGCATTTT | CASSMKTGLWQPQHF | - | 15 | TRBJ1-5 | TRBV19 | -
TGTGCCTGGAGTACAATCCAGGGCCCGGACTATGGCTACACCTTC | CAWSTIQGPDYGYTF | - | 15 | TRBJ1-2 | TRBV30 | -
TGTGCCAGCTCACCAGAGAATGAGCAGTTCTTC | CASSPENEQFF | - | 11 | TRBJ2-1 | TRBV18 | -
TGCGCCAGCAGCTCTACCGGGACTACCGACAATGAGCAGTTCTTC | CASSSTGTTDNEQFF | - | 15 | TRBJ2-1 | TRBV5-1 | TRBD2
TGTGCCAGCAGTGCCCTTGGCCTCGAAAAGAACAATGAGCAGTTCTTC | CASSALGLEKNNEQFF | - | 16 | TRBJ2-1 | TRBV28 | -
TGTGCCAGCAGCTCCAGGGCGAACACTGAAGCTTTCTTT | CASSSRANTEAFF | - | 13 | TRBJ1-1 | TRBV7-2 | -
TGTGCCAGCAGTCCCGGGACAGGTTCGTCTTCACCCCTCCACTTT | CASSPGTGSSSPLHF | - | 15 | TRBJ1-6 | TRBV27 | TRBD1
TGTGCCAGCTCACCACCGGTAGCAGGGGGCCCAGGGGGGACCCAGTACTTC | CASSPPVAGGPGGTQYF | - | 17 | TRBJ2-5 | TRBV18 | TRBD1
TGTGCCAGCAGTTTATCGGGCAGATGGGCCGGTACCGGGGAGCTGTTTTTT | CASSLSGRWAGTGELFF | - | 17 | TRBJ2-2 | TRBV27 | -
TGCGCCAGCATCCCGTTGCCAGGGTCGGAGACCCAGTACTTC | CASIPLPGSETQYF | - | 14 | TRBJ2-5 | TRBV5-1 | -
TGTGCCAGTAGTAGGGACAGTCCTTCCTACGAGCAGTACTTC | CASSRDSPSYEQYF | - | 14 | TRBJ2-7 | TRBV19 | TRBD1
TGTGCCAGCAGTTCTCGGACAGGTTTCGCGGGGACCCAGTACTTC | CASSSRTGFAGTQYF | - | 15 | TRBJ2-5 | TRBV6-5 | TRBD1